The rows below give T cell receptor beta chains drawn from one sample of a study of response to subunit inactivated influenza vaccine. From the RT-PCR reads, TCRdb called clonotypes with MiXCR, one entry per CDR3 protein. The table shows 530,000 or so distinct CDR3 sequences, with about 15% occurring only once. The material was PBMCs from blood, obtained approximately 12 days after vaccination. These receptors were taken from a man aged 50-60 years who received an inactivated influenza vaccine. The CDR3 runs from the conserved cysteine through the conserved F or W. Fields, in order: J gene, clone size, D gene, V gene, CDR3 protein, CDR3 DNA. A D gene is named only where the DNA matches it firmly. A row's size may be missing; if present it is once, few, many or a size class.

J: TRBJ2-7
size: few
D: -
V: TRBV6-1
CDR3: CASSQGPSYEQYF
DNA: TGTGCCAGCAGTCAGGGCCCCTCCTACGAGCAGTACTTC

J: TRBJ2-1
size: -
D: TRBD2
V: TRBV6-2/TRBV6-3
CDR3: CASSERLAGVLHEQFF
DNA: TGTGCCAGCAGTGAGCGACTAGCGGGAGTTCTTCATGAGCAGTTCTTC

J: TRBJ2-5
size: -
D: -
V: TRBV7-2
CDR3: CASSPRRIHQETQYF
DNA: TGTGCCAGCAGCCCGCGACGGATCCACCAAGAGACCCAGTACTTC

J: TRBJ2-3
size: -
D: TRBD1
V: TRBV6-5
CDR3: CASSYFTGQGANTQYF
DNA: TGTGCCAGCAGTTACTTCACGGGACAGGGGGCTAATACGCAGTATTTT

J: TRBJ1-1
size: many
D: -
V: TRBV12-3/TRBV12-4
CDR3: CASTPPGKNIPFF
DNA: TGTGCCAGCACCCCTCCCGGGAAGAATATTCCTTTCTTT

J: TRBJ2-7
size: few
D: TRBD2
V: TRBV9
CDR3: CASSVGSGESYEQYF
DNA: TGTGCCAGCAGCGTAGGGAGCGGGGAGTCCTACGAGCAGTACTTC

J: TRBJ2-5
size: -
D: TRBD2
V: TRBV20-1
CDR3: CSASNPRLAIAETQYF
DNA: TGCAGTGCTAGCAACCCCAGACTAGCTATAGCGGAGACCCAGTACTTC

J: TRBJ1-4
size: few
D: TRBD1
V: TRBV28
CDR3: CASSLYRGQDEKLFF
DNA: TGTGCCAGCAGCTTATACAGGGGGCAGGATGAAAAACTGTTTTTT

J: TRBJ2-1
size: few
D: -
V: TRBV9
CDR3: CASSVAGTRGGISYNEQFF
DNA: TGTGCCAGCAGCGTAGCGGGTACTCGAGGCGGGATTTCTTACAATGAGCAGTTCTTC

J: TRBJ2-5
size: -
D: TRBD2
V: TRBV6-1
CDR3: CASSPSGGIQETQYF
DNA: TGTGCCAGCAGTCCTAGCGGGGGGATACAAGAGACCCAGTACTTC

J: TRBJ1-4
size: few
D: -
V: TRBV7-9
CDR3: CASSLTETNEKLFF
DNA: TGTGCCAGCAGCTTAACGGAGACTAATGAAAAACTGTTTTTT

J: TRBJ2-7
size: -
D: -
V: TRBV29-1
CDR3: CSVETTPTVQYF
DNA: TGCAGCGTTGAGACTACCCCGACTGTGCAGTACTTC

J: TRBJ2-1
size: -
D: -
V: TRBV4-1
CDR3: CASSQPARYNEQFF
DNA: TGCGCCAGCAGCCAACCCGCGAGGTACAATGAGCAGTTCTTC

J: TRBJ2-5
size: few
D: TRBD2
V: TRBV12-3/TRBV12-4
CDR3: CASSFGTSGGPGYF
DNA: TGTGCCAGCAGTTTCGGGACTAGCGGGGGGCCAGGGTACTTC

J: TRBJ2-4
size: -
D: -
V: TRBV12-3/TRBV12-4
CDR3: CASSSTVNIQYF
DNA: TGTGCCAGCAGTTCGACAGTAAACATTCAGTACTTC

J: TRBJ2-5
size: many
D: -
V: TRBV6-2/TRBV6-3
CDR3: CASSNQIAEAQETQYF
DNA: TGTGCCAGCAGCAACCAGATAGCGGAGGCGCAAGAGACCCAGTACTTC

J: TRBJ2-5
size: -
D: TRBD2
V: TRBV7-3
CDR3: CASSLFGLAGETQYF
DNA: TGTGCCAGCAGCTTATTCGGGCTAGCGGGAGAGACCCAGTACTTC

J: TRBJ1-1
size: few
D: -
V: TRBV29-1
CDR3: CSVGTMNTEAFF
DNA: TGCAGCGTGGGCACAATGAACACTGAAGCTTTCTTT

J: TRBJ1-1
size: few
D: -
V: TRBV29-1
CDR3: CSVEVSPAFF
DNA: TGCAGCGTTGAAGTTTCCCCAGCTTTCTTT

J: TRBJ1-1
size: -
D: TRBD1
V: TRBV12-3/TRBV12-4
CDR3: CASRRDRGRLNTEAFF
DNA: TGTGCCAGCCGCCGGGACAGGGGGCGTTTAAACACTGAAGCTTTCTTT

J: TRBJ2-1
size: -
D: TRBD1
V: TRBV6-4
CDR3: CASSDRGRGNEQFF
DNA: TGTGCCAGCAGTGACAGGGGGCGCGGAAATGAGCAGTTCTTC

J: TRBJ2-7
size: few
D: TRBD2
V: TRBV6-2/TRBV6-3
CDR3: CASRRLAGGPEQYF
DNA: TGTGCCAGCAGACGACTAGCGGGGGGGCCGGAGCAGTACTTC

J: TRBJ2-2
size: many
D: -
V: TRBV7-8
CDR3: CASSLVSRQGLRRTGELFF
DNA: TGTGCCAGCAGCTTAGTTTCGCGGCAGGGGCTACGTCGAACCGGGGAGCTGTTTTTT

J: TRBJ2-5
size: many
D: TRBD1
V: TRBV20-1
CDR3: CSARKPGGETQYF
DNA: TGCAGTGCTAGAAAACCAGGGGGAGAGACCCAGTACTTC

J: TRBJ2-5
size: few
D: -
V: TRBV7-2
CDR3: CASSLNGVETQYF
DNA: TGTGCCAGCAGCTTAAACGGGGTGGAGACCCAGTACTTC

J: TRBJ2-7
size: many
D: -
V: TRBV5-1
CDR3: CASSLGRNYEQYF
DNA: TGCGCCAGCAGCTTGGGACGTAACTACGAGCAGTACTTC

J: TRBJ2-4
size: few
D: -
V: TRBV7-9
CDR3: CASTELSGRLDIQYF
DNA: TGTGCCAGCACCGAACTGTCGGGGAGGTTAGACATTCAGTACTTC

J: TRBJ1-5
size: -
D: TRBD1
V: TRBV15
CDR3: CATSRGTGRKQPQHF
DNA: TGTGCCACCAGCAGAGGGACAGGACGCAAGCAGCCCCAGCATTTT

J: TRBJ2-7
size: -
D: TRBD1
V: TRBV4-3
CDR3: CASSQGLDRAYEQYF
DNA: TGCGCCAGCAGCCAAGGTCTGGACAGGGCCTACGAGCAGTACTTC

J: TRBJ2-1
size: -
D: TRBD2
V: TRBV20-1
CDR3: CSAQPTSGRARQFF
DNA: TGCAGTGCCCAACCCACTAGCGGGAGGGCCCGGCAGTTCTTC

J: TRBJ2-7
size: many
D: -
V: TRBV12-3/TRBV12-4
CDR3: CASSLRDGTYEQYF
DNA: TGTGCCAGCAGTTTGCGGGACGGAACCTACGAGCAGTACTTC

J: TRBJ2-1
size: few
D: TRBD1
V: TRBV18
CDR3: CASSSWTGVVHEQFF
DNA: TGTGCCAGCTCAAGCTGGACAGGGGTCGTCCATGAGCAGTTCTTC

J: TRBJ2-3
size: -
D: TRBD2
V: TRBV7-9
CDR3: CASSFYLSGASDTQYF
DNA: TGTGCCAGCAGCTTCTATTTAAGCGGGGCCTCAGATACGCAGTATTTT

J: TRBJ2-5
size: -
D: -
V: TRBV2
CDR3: CASSEIVVETQYF
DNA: TGTGCCAGCAGTGAGATAGTGGTCGAGACCCAGTACTTC

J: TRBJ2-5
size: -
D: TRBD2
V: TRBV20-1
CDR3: CSARPRTSGLTQETQYF
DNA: TGCAGTGCTCGCCCGCGGACTAGCGGGTTGACTCAAGAGACCCAGTACTTC

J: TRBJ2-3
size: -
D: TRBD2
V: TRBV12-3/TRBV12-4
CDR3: CASRGLAADTQYF
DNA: TGTGCCAGCAGAGGACTAGCAGCAGATACGCAGTATTTT

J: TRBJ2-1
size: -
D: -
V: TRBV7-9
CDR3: CASSPGAGGWNEQFF
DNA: TGTGCCAGCAGCCCCGGGGCAGGGGGGTGGAATGAGCAGTTCTTC

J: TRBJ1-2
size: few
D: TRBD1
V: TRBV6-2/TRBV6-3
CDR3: CASLRQGRGGYTF
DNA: TGTGCCAGCCTCCGACAGGGCCGGGGTGGCTACACCTTC

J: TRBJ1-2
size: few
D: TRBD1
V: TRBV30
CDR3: CAWRQDRSNYGYTF
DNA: TGTGCCTGGAGACAGGACAGGAGCAACTATGGCTACACCTTC

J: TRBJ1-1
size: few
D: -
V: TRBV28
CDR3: CASPPEGLYGEAFF
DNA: TGTGCCAGCCCCCCCGAGGGGTTGTATGGTGAAGCTTTCTTT

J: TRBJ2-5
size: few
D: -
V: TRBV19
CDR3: CASSISGSEETQYF
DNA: TGTGCCAGTAGTATCTCAGGGAGTGAGGAGACCCAGTACTTC

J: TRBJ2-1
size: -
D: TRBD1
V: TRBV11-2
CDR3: CASSLEAGTATRSYNEQFF
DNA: TGTGCCAGCAGCTTAGAAGCCGGGACAGCGACCCGTTCCTACAATGAGCAGTTCTTC

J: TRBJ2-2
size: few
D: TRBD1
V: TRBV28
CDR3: CASSSGQGNIGELFF
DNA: TGTGCCAGCAGTTCGGGACAGGGGAATATCGGGGAGCTGTTTTTT

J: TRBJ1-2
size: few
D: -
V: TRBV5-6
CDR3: CASTLGGHGYTF
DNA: TGTGCCAGCACCCTGGGAGGGCATGGCTACACCTTC

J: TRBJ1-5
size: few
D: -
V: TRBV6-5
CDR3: CASSSPGQGRNQPQHF
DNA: TGTGCCAGCAGTTCGCCGGGCCAAGGTCGCAATCAGCCCCAGCATTTT

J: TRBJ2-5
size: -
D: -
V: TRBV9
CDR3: CASSVGPSIQETQYF
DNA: TGTGCCAGCAGCGTAGGTCCCAGCATCCAAGAGACCCAGTACTTC

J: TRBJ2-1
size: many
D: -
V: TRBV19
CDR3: CASSIIGGNEQFF
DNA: TGTGCCAGTAGTATAATAGGGGGCAATGAGCAGTTCTTC

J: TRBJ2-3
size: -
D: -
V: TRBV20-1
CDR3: CSARETGAGTDTQYF
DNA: TGCAGTGCTAGGGAAACGGGGGCGGGGACAGATACGCAGTATTTT

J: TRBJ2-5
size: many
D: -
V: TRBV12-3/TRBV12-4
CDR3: CASSLGVVETQYF
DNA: TGTGCCAGCAGTTTAGGAGTAGTAGAGACCCAGTACTTC

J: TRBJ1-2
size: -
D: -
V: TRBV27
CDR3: CASSLSDGLSYGYTF
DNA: TGTGCCAGCAGTTTATCCGACGGGCTTAGCTATGGCTACACCTTC

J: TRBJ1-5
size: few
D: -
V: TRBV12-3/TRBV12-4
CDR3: CASSPGSFNQPQHF
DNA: TGTGCCAGCAGTCCCGGGAGTTTCAATCAGCCCCAGCATTTT

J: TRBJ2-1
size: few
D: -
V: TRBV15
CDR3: CATSRLAPGSYNEQFF
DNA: TGTGCCACCAGCAGGCTAGCGCCCGGATCGTACAATGAGCAGTTCTTC

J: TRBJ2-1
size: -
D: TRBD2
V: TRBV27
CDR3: CASSLTGLAGYNEQFF
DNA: TGTGCCAGCAGTTTGACCGGACTAGCGGGGTACAATGAGCAGTTCTTC

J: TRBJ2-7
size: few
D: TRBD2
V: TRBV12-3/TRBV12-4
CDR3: CASSPARLAGGYEQYF
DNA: TGTGCCAGCAGTCCAGCTCGACTAGCGGGAGGGTACGAGCAGTACTTC

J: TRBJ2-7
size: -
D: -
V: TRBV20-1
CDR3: CSARSVSSSYEQYF
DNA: TGCAGTGCTAGGAGTGTAAGTTCCTCCTACGAGCAGTACTTC